The 32 T cell receptor beta chains below were found in one sample sequenced in a study of T cells in Graves' hyperthyroidism and ophthalmopathy. TCR beta CDR3 region amplification was performed from RNA transcripts. When the TCR CDR3 underwent first-round RT-PCR, the HTBI primer set was used. TCRdb independently ran MiXCR on the multiplex PCR reads; one entry per CDR3 protein. The sample lists roughly 170,000 distinct CDR3 sequences, less than 10% seen once, with 22% in the top ten. The sequencing input was blood. The receptor source for this set is a woman aged 18 to 35 with Graves' hyperthyroidism that later progressed to Graves' ophthalmopathy.

Concerning this clonotype itself: Its ends do not fully match the called genes, so a read error is possible. The chain's CDR3 is CAGSFGTSGGVNTGELFF. CDR3 sequence (DNA): TGTGCCGGCAGTTTCGGGACTAGCGGGGGGGTAAACACCGGGGAGCTGTTTTTT. The genes are TRBV12-3 or TRBV12-4 and TRBJ2-2, with 16 bases that match TRBD2. This CDR3 is 18 amino acids long.

There are many counts of this clonotype. V usage is TRBV19 and J usage is TRBJ2-5; D perhaps matches TRBD1 (5 bases). CDR3 size: 14 residues. V lost 5 bases to trimming and J lost 3 bases, with 13 bases between them. Germline V gene lookup returns CDR1 LNHDA and CDR2 SQIVND (reference sequence). CDR3 loop: CASSPRQRKETQYF. DNA of the CDR3: TGTGCCAGTAGTCCCAGACAGAGAAAAGAGACCCAGTACTTC.

This clonotype was observed many times. V and J are TRBV2 and TRBJ1-5; 7 positions match TRBD1. The CDR3 contains 19 residues. Germline loops: CDR1 SNHLY, CDR2 FYNNEI. V shed 6 bases and J 3 bases; nucleotides not matched to a gene: 20. The CDR3 sequence: CASSSSSWRGQAFNQPQHF. In DNA form, the CDR3 reads TGTGCCAGCAGCAGTTCTTCCTGGAGGGGGCAGGCCTTCAATCAGCCCCAGCATTTT.

The V gene is TRBV12-3 or TRBV12-4, the J gene TRBJ2-1; D perhaps matches TRBD1 (6 bases). V lost 0 bases to trimming and J lost 8 bases, with 8 bases between them. This CDR3 has 13 amino acids. This CDR3 is CASSLAQGDEQFF. The CDR3 coding sequence is TGTGCCAGCAGTTTAGCACAGGGTGATGAGCAGTTCTTC.

The sample holds many counts of this clonotype. The gene calls are TRBV12-3 or TRBV12-4 and TRBJ1-5, with D possibly matching TRBD1 (5 bases). The CDR3 sequence is 12 residues long. V gave up 4 bases and J gave up 6 bases, with 7 bases separating them. CDR3 sequence: CASSWGVQPQHF. DNA of the CDR3: TGTGCCAGCAGTTGGGGGGTTCAGCCCCAGCATTTT.

Note on this clonotype: A much larger clone sits a single nucleotide away, making a read error possible. The gene calls are TRBV9 and TRBJ2-3; TRBD1 or TRBD2 may be the D gene (6 bases each). This CDR3 is built from 15 residues. CDR1 is SGDLS, CDR2 YYNGEE, per germline. CDR3 sequence: CTSSVATRGADTQYF. The DNA of the CDR3 is TGTACCAGCAGCGTAGCTACGAGGGGGGCAGATACGCAGTATTTT.

This clonotype has at least ten counts. The V gene is TRBV28, the J gene TRBJ2-2, with 11 bases matching TRBD2. There are 17 residues in the CDR3. Germline values: CDR1 MDHEN, CDR2 SYDVKM. Trimming at V came to 5 bases and at J to 1 base, leaving 6 bases not matched to a gene. For the CDR3, the DNA is TGTGCCAGCAGTCTAACTCTAGCGGGAGGGAACACCGGGGAGCTGTTTTTT. The encoded protein is CASSLTLAGGNTGELFF.

This clonotype was seen repeatedly, ten times or more. V is TRBV12-3 or TRBV12-4 and J is TRBJ2-7, with a possible D match to TRBD2 (5 bases). The CDR3 has 13 residues. V dropped 6 bases and J dropped 0 bases, with 9 bases sitting between them. CDR3 DNA: TGTGCCAGCAGCTTACTAGACTCCTACGAGCAGTACTTC. This sequence encodes CASSLLDSYEQYF.

This chain links TRBV19 with TRBJ2-2, with 7 positions matching TRBD1. J was trimmed by 1 base and V by 4 bases; bases with no gene match: 12. Germline CDR1 reads LNHDA; CDR2 reads SQIVND (reference sequence). The CDR3 length is 18 residues. The DNA of the CDR3 is TGTGCCAGTAGTAGGAAAGGGACAGCCAAACAGAACACCGGGGAGCTGTTTTTT. Translated, it gives CASSRKGTAKQNTGELFF.

In this sample, this clonotype turned up many times. V gene TRBV7-2 combines with J gene TRBJ2-5, with 7 bases that match TRBD2. V lost 6 bases and J lost 2; bases outside the gene matches: 3. The germline V gene encodes CDR1 SGHTA and CDR2 FQGNSA. The CDR3 sequence is 13 residues long. CDR3 residues: CASSGTTQETQYF. CDR3 DNA sequence: TGTGCCAGCAGTGGGACTACACAAGAGACCCAGTACTTC. Drawing the rest from reference TRBV7-2 and TRBJ2-5, the complete variable domain is GAGVSQSPSNKVTEKGKDVELRCDPISGHTALYWYRQSLGQGLEFLIYFQGNSAPDKSGLPSDRFSAERTGGSVSTLTIQRTQQEDSAVYLCASSGTTQETQYFGPGTRLLVL.

The J gene is TRBJ2-5, the V gene TRBV3-1; 15 nucleotides agree with TRBD2. The CDR3 contains 21 residues. Unmatched junction bases numbered 16, after V lost 4 bases and J lost 1 base. The germline V gene encodes CDR1 LGHDT and CDR2 YNNKEL (reference sequence). The CDR3 nucleotides read TGTGCCAGCAGCCTCGAACTGGGGACTAGCGGGGGGCCAAGAACCCAAGAGACCCAGTACTTC. Encoded protein: CASSLELGTSGGPRTQETQYF.

Note on this clonotype: A much larger clone is a single base away; this may be a read error. CDR3 in amino acids: CASSSSTGGRHYEQYF. CDR3 sequence (DNA): TGTGCCAGCAGCTCCTCGACAGGGGGCCGACATTACGAGCAGTACTTC. This chain joins TRBV3-1 and TRBJ2-7; the match to TRBD1 covers 10 bases. CDR3 length: 16 residues. The junction had 11 bases not matched to a gene; V was cut back by 5 bases and J by 4 bases. Germline V gives CDR1 LGHDT, CDR2 YNNKEL (reference sequence).

This clonotype was seen at least ten times. The chain uses TRBV5-8 and TRBJ2-1, with TRBD2 identical over 8 bases. The CDR3 spans 15 residues. The V gene's germline CDR1 is SGHTS and CDR2 YDEGEE. The trim removed 4 bases at V and 0 bases at J, leaving 3 bases unmatched. CDR3 bases: TGTGCCAGCAGCGCCGGGACTAGCTCCTACAATGAGCAGTTCTTC. Encoded protein: CASSAGTSSYNEQFF.

This clonotype has ten or more counts. The rearrangement joins TRBV20-1 to TRBJ1-5, with TRBD1 as a possible D gene (6 bases). Germline V gene lookup returns CDR1 DFQATT and CDR2 SNEGSKA (reference sequence). V lost 5 bases and J 3 bases, leaving 32 bases between the germline ends. This CDR3 comprises 20 residues. This CDR3 reads CSAWLITRRTGRPFNQPQHF. CDR3 DNA sequence: TGCAGTGCTTGGTTAATAACAAGGAGAACAGGGCGTCCATTCAATCAGCCCCAGCATTTT.

The gene calls are TRBV19 and TRBJ2-7; 7 bases align to TRBD1. The germline gives CDR1 LNHDA, CDR2 SQIVND (reference sequence). V shed 3 bases, J shed 7 bases, and the junction held 12 bases outside the gene matches. This CDR3 has 15 residues. The CDR3 region is CASSIRGTSLSEQYF. As DNA, the CDR3 is TGTGCCAGTAGTATCAGGGGGACGAGCCTCTCAGAGCAGTACTTC.

This clonotype was seen more than once but under ten times. J is TRBJ2-1 and V is TRBV10-2; 9 bases line up with TRBD2. This CDR3 has 17 amino acids. With V trimmed by 7 bases and J by 5 bases, 15 bases remained unmatched. CDR1 and CDR2 from the germline V gene are WSHSY and SAAADI. CDR3 bases: TGCGCCAGCAAGGACCGAAGAGCGGGAGGTGTGGACAATGAGCAGTTCTTC. It yields the protein CASKDRRAGGVDNEQFF.

The table lists this clonotype with many counts. The V call is TRBV12-3 or TRBV12-4, the J call TRBJ1-5, with a weak D call TRBD1 (5 bases). V was trimmed by 5 bases and J by 5 bases, leaving 13 bases between them. This CDR3 has 14 residues. CDR3 DNA: TGTGCCAGCAGTCTCGGGGGTCCTGATCAGCCCCAGCATTTT. It translates to CASSLGGPDQPQHF.

This clonotype was seen more than once but under ten times. The chain links TRBV15 to TRBJ1-5, with D unresolved. CDR3 length: 14 amino acids. Germline lookup yields CDR1 LNHNV and CDR2 YYDKDF (reference sequence). V lost 5 bases and J 1 base, leaving 9 bases between the germline ends. The CDR3 reads CATSVDGSNQPQHF. The CDR3 DNA sequence: TGTGCCACCAGCGTGGACGGGAGCAATCAGCCCCAGCATTTT.

The J gene is TRBJ1-2, the V gene TRBV9; D might be TRBD1 (5 bases). The germline V and J ends were trimmed by 4 bases and 7 bases, with 11 bases remaining between them. Germline loops: CDR1 SGDLS, CDR2 YYNGEE. The CDR3 is 12 residues long. This CDR3 is CASSPGEAGYTF. The DNA of the CDR3 is TGTGCCAGCAGCCCGGGGGAGGCTGGCTACACCTTC.

DNA for the CDR3: TGTGCCAGCAGCCAAGGATCGACAGCCGCCTACAATGAGCAGTTCTTC. Translating it yields CASSQGSTAAYNEQFF. This sequence joins TRBV3-1 and TRBJ2-1, with a possible D match to TRBD1 (5 bases). CDR1 is LGHDT, CDR2 YNNKEL, per germline (reference sequence). The CDR3 is 16 amino acids. Trimming shortened V by 1 base and J by 2 bases, and 12 bases separated the two germline ends.

This clonotype has ten or more counts. The V and J genes are TRBV6-1 and TRBJ1-1, with 7 bases fitting TRBD1. The V and J ends lost 5 bases and 8 bases, in that order; junction bases with no gene match: 8. Germline V gene lookup returns CDR1 MNHNS and CDR2 SASEGT. This CDR3 region has 13 residues. The CDR3: CASSPSGQREAFF. The CDR3 DNA is TGTGCCAGCAGTCCATCGGGACAGCGAGAAGCTTTCTTT.

The chain combines TRBV7-6 with TRBJ1-3; possible D gene TRBD1, 5 bases. The CDR3 is 14 residues long. The ends were cut back, 5 bases at V and 5 bases at J, with 13 bases in the middle. Germline loops: CDR1 SGHVS, CDR2 FNYEAQ. CDR3 sequence reads: CASSVTGPRNTIYF. In DNA form, the CDR3 reads TGTGCCAGCAGCGTGACGGGACCACGAAACACCATATATTTT.

The V and J genes are TRBV4-1 and TRBJ1-1; D is ambiguous. This CDR3 spans 13 amino acids. Germline V gives CDR1 MGHRA, CDR2 YSYEKL. V shed 2 bases and J shed 7 bases, with 11 bases lying between them. In DNA, the CDR3 is TGCGCCAGCAGCCAACTGACGACCTATGAAGCTTTCTTT. It is translated as CASSQLTTYEAFF.

The chain is built from TRBV30 and TRBJ1-6; 9 bases agree with TRBD1. The CDR3 is 16 amino acids. Trimming took 3 bases from V and 5 from J; bases not matched to a gene: 8. CDR1 and CDR2 (germline): GTSNPN, SVGIG (reference sequence). CDR3 DNA: TGTGCCTGGAGGACATACAGGGGGCTCGATAATTCACCCCTCCACTTT. Its translation: CAWRTYRGLDNSPLHF. The whole variable domain, filled in from reference TRBV30 and TRBJ1-6, reads SQTIHQWPATLVQPVGSPLSLECTVEGTSNPNLYWYRQAAGRGLQLLFYSVGIGQISSEVPQNLSASRPQDRQFILSSKKLLLSDSGFYLCAWRTYRGLDNSPLHFGNGTRLTVT.

This clonotype was counted ten times or more. The chain employs TRBV9 and TRBJ2-5; D might be TRBD1 (5 bases). This CDR3 has 14 amino acids. The germline V gene encodes CDR1 SGDLS and CDR2 YYNGEE. V lost 0 bases and J 0 bases, leaving 6 bases between the germline ends. The CDR3 here is CASSVGGHQETQYF. Here the CDR3 DNA reads TGTGCCAGCAGCGTAGGGGGCCACCAAGAGACCCAGTACTTC.

This clonotype was counted ten times or more. The chain links TRBV19 to TRBJ2-5; 9 bases match TRBD1. After removal of 3 bases from V and 3 bases from J, the junction contained 8 bases not matched to a gene. CDR3 length equals 16 residues. CDR1 and CDR2 (germline): LNHDA, SQIVND (reference sequence). The CDR3 reads CASSMEFGTGKETQYF. In nucleotides, the CDR3 is TGTGCCAGTAGTATGGAATTTGGGACAGGGAAAGAGACCCAGTACTTC.

This clonotype was observed a few times. This chain links TRBV5-5 with TRBJ2-6; a possible D gene is TRBD2 (6 bases). Trimming removed 7 bases at V and 1 base at J, with 15 bases between. This CDR3 has 16 residues. Per the germline V gene, CDR1 is SGHKS and CDR2 is YYEKEE (reference sequence). The CDR3 DNA reads as TGTGCCAGCTTACGACTAGGCCAATCTGGGGCCAACGTCCTGACTTTC. Residues: CASLRLGQSGANVLTF.

This clonotype was counted a few times. The genes are TRBV5-4 and TRBJ2-3; D is unclear. Germline CDR1 SGHNT, CDR2 YYREEE (reference sequence). This CDR3 region has 13 residues. The V end lost 3 bases, the J end lost 5 bases, and 10 bases lay between the germline ends. The CDR3 DNA reads as TGTGCCAGCAGCTCTTCTAGGAGAGATACGCAGTATTTT. Its protein product is CASSSSRRDTQYF.

The chain uses TRBV4-1 and TRBJ1-5, with 7 bases identical to TRBD1. The V gene's germline CDR1 is MGHRA and CDR2 YSYEKL. Unmatched junction bases numbered 9, after V lost 3 bases and J lost 4 bases. The CDR3 extends over 16 amino acids. The CDR3 loop is CASSHILQGTNQPQHF. The CDR3 DNA sequence: TGCGCCAGCAGCCATATCTTACAGGGGACAAATCAGCCCCAGCATTTT.

This clonotype came up many times. The chain carries TRBV13 and TRBJ1-2; D gene uncertain. V gave up 0 bases and J gave up 1 base, with 12 bases separating them. Germline lookup yields CDR1 PRHDT and CDR2 FYEKMQ (reference sequence). The CDR3 loop spans 16 amino acids. In DNA, the CDR3 is TGTGCCAGCAGCTTAGGCCTAGGCGGATTTAACTATGGCTACACCTTC. Translating gives CASSLGLGGFNYGYTF.

This clonotype occurred a few times. This CDR3 is CASSPSLTDTEAFF. DNA of the CDR3: TGTGCCAGCTCACCATCTCTAACCGACACTGAAGCTTTCTTT. This chain joins TRBV18 and TRBJ1-1; D remains unclear. This CDR3 is built from 14 residues. The V and J ends lost 2 bases and 3 bases respectively, with 10 bases between them. CDR1 is KGHSH, CDR2 LQKENI, per germline.

The table lists this clonotype with many counts. CDR3 sequence reads: CASSENFYEQYF. The CDR3 DNA reads as TGTGCCAGCAGTGAAAACTTTTACGAGCAGTACTTC. The gene calls are TRBV2 and TRBJ2-7; D is ambiguous. This CDR3 spans 12 amino acids. CDR1 and CDR2 (germline): SNHLY, FYNNEI. With 2 bases removed from V and 4 bases from J, the gap between germline ends came to 6 bases. The full variable domain, its missing parts supplied by reference TRBV2 and TRBJ2-7, is EPEVTQTPSHQVTQMGQEVILRCVPISNHLYFYWYRQILGQKVEFLVSFYNNEISEKSEIFDDQFSVERPDGSNFTLKIRSTKLEDSAMYFCASSENFYEQYFGPGTRLTVT.